The 7 T cell receptor beta chains reported below all come from one sample, sequenced in a study of OX40 agonist ivuxolimab in advanced cancers. TCRdb's table, derived via immunoSEQ multiplex PCR, lists solely in-frame clones and lacks some. The table lists approximately 49,000 clones, around 85% of them singletons. The specimen comprised CD4+ or CD8+ T cells sorted from blood, sampled in a trial of the OX40 agonist ivuxolimab. The receptor source for this set is an adult with an advanced solid tumor such as melanoma, head and neck, liver or kidney cancer.

The chain carries TRBV7-2 and TRBJ1-5; possible D gene TRBD1, 6 bases. The CDR3 consists of 15 residues. Between the trimmed V and J ends, which lost 3 bases and 7 bases, there was a span of 16 bases. The germline V gene has CDR1 SGHTA and CDR2 FQGNSA. The CDR3 DNA reads TGTGCCAGCAGCTTCCGCAGGGGAATAGAACAGCCCCAGCATTTT. Translated, it gives CASSFRRGIEQPQHF.

The chain links TRBV4-1 to TRBJ2-4; 10 bases are shared with TRBD2. The germline CDR1 and CDR2 sequences are MGHRA and YSYEKL. With 0 bases clipped from V and 1 base from J, the junction kept 6 bases outside the gene matches. CDR3 length equals 18 residues. CDR3 sequence: CASSQEELAGMAKNIQYF. DNA for the CDR3: TGCGCCAGCAGCCAAGAAGAACTAGCGGGAATGGCCAAAAACATTCAGTACTTC.

The CDR3: CASSLDPRGTGNTIYF. As DNA, the CDR3 is TGTGCCAGCAGCTTAGATCCAAGGGGTACGGGGAACACCATATATTTT. The chain recombines TRBV11-2 with TRBJ1-3, with D possibly TRBD1 on 5 matching bases. Germline assignment: CDR1 SGHAT and CDR2 FQNNGV. This CDR3 contains 16 residues. Between the trimmed V and J ends, which lost 0 bases and 7 bases, there was a span of 16 bases.

The chain recombines TRBV30 with TRBJ1-4; TRBD1 agrees at 7 bases. Trimming at V came to 1 base and at J to 0 bases, leaving 5 bases not matched to a gene. Germline V lookup: CDR1 GTSNPN, CDR2 SVGIG (reference sequence). The CDR3 is 16 amino acids. CDR3 in DNA: TGTGCCTGGAGTGACAGGGGAGGATCAACTAATGAAAAACTGTTTTTT. It is translated as CAWSDRGGSTNEKLFF.

This chain uses TRBV15 with TRBJ2-7; TRBD1 is a possible D gene (6 bases). CDR1 and CDR2 (germline): LNHNV, YYDKDF (reference sequence). With 1 base removed from V and 6 bases from J, the gap between germline ends came to 16 bases. The CDR3 is made up of 15 amino acids. Here the CDR3 reads CATSRGSGDRGEQYF. CDR3 DNA sequence: TGTGCCACCAGCAGAGGATCAGGGGATCGGGGCGAGCAGTACTTC.

The V call is TRBV10-3, the J call TRBJ2-3; D not resolved. Trimming left V 0 bases short and J 4 bases short, with 2 bases between. This CDR3 region has 12 residues. The germline V gene has CDR1 ENHRY and CDR2 SYGVKD. The CDR3 loop is CAISESPDTQYF. In nucleotides, the CDR3 is TGTGCCATCAGTGAGTCTCCAGATACGCAGTATTTT.

V is TRBV2 and J is TRBJ1-2; 7 nucleotides align to TRBD1. With 6 bases clipped from V and 6 bases from J, the junction kept 10 bases outside the gene matches. This CDR3 contains 14 residues. Germline V lookup: CDR1 SNHLY, CDR2 FYNNEI. The CDR3 DNA reads as TGTGCCAGCAGCCCCAGACAGGGAGGAAATGGCTACACCTTC. Residues: CASSPRQGGNGYTF.